This T cell receptor beta chain was profiled in a study of T cell repertoires in cytomegalovirus infection. Study at large: TCR beta signatures that were public indicated CMV infection and matching HLA type. Study-wide results and limits: Of the TCR beta families, the public ones yielded a cumulative frequency that identified carriers of CMV plus the relevant HLA. It was HLA-C-restricted CMV-specific TCR beta clonotypes that dominated the response ex vivo.

One entry per CDR3 protein results from TCRdb running MiXCR on the reads. The data hold 90,000 to 120,000 distinct CDR3 sequences, with 20% to 25% observed a single time. There are 13 residues in the CDR3. The germline V gene encodes CDR1 SGHDN and CDR2 FVKESK. The ends were cut back, 1 base at V and 7 bases at J, with 10 bases in the middle. On this clonotype itself: What it recognizes is unknown.

This receptor was obtained from a human donor in good health (CMV status not recorded). Some clones in this sample may be carry-over from other donors' samples. The sample consisted of CD8+ T cells from PBMCs. V gene TRBV14 combines with J gene TRBJ1-2, with TRBD1 as a possible D gene (5 bases). The CDR3 is CASSQVSGTGYTF. The DNA of the CDR3 is TGTGCCAGCAGCCAAGTTTCAGGGACTGGCTACACCTTC.